The 14 T cell receptor beta chains in this list originate from one sample, sequenced in a study of T cell changes during pregnancy in multiple sclerosis. TCRdb's copy holds only in-frame clones and misses some; the assay was immunoSEQ multiplex PCR. The profile shows tens of thousands of clones, around 91% of them singletons. The material was peripheral blood, obtained in the third trimester of pregnancy. These receptor sequences come from a female donor in good health, enrolled as a control in a pregnancy study.

The CDR3 reads CAISEAGYYNEQFF. CDR3 DNA: TGTGCCATCAGTGAGGCGGGTTACTACAATGAGCAGTTCTTC. The rearrangement joins TRBV10-3 to TRBJ2-1; tentative D call: TRBD2 (5 bases). This CDR3 spans 14 amino acids. V was pared by 2 bases and J by 3 bases, with 8 bases between. Germline V gene sequence: CDR1 ENHRY, CDR2 SYGVKD.

The genes are TRBV9 and TRBJ2-7, with 10 bases aligning to TRBD2. V lost 0 bases to trimming and J lost 2 bases; unmatched junction nucleotides: 2. Germline CDR1 and CDR2: SGDLS and YYNGEE. This CDR3 region has 15 residues. The CDR3 coding sequence is TGTGCCAGCAGCGTAGGAGCGGGGGGGGCCTACGAGCAGTACTTC. Its protein is CASSVGAGGAYEQYF. Looking up the rest from reference TRBV9 and TRBJ2-7 gives the full variable domain: DSGVTQTPKHLITATGQRVTLRCSPRSGDLSVYWYQQSLDQGLQFLIQYYNGEERAKGNILERFSAQQFPDLHSELNLSSLELGDSALYFCASSVGAGGAYEQYFGPGTRLTVT.

This chain connects TRBV5-5 to TRBJ2-7, with TRBD1 as a possible D gene (5 bases). Germline CDR1 is SGHKS and CDR2 is YYEKEE (reference sequence). Trimming pared 4 bases from V and 1 base from J, leaving 12 bases between. This CDR3 contains 14 residues. The CDR3 region is CASSPFRVSYEQYF. The DNA for the CDR3 is TGTGCCAGCAGCCCATTCAGGGTATCCTACGAGCAGTACTTC.

The V gene is TRBV20-1, the J gene TRBJ2-1; D ambiguous. In germline, CDR1 is DFQATT, CDR2 SNEGSKA (reference sequence). The CDR3 consists of 11 residues. Trimming pared 1 base from V and 7 bases from J, leaving 5 bases between. DNA for the CDR3: TGCAGTGCTAGAGCCCCGAATGAGCAGTTCTTC. This encodes CSARAPNEQFF.

This clone came up a few times. The chain has TRBV5-4 and TRBJ1-4, with D unclear. The CDR3 length is 14 residues. V shed 0 bases and J shed 7 bases, with 10 bases lying between them. Germline values: CDR1 SGHNT, CDR2 YYREEE (reference sequence). Here the CDR3 reads CASSLGEATEKLFF. As DNA, the CDR3 is TGTGCCAGCAGCTTGGGGGAGGCCACTGAAAAACTGTTTTTT.

The rearrangement uses TRBV27 and TRBJ1-2, with 9 bases aligning to TRBD1. The ends lost 3 bases at V and 6 bases at J; junction bases unmatched: 8. The CDR3 contains 15 residues. Germline CDR1 is MNHEY and CDR2 is SMNVEV (reference sequence). CDR3 coding DNA: TGTGCCAGCAGTTTCTTGACAGGGGGATTCGATGGCTACACCTTC. Translating gives CASSFLTGGFDGYTF.

The chain carries TRBV9 and TRBJ2-2; D uncertain. The CDR3 contains 12 residues. Germline values: CDR1 SGDLS, CDR2 YYNGEE. The V and J ends lost 4 bases and 3 bases respectively, with 4 bases between them. In DNA, the CDR3 is TGTGCCAGCAGCCTCCACACCGGGGAGCTGTTTTTT. It specifies CASSLHTGELFF.

This clone was seen a handful of times. The chain employs TRBV19 and TRBJ1-1, with D possibly being TRBD1 (5 bases). Germline V gives CDR1 LNHDA, CDR2 SQIVND (reference sequence). CDR3 length: 18 residues. With 2 bases removed from V and 6 bases from J, the gap between germline ends came to 25 bases. The CDR3 here is CASSISRTFERRGPEAFF. Written as DNA, the CDR3 is TGTGCCAGTAGTATAAGCCGGACCTTCGAACGGAGGGGTCCTGAAGCTTTCTTT.

J is TRBJ1-1 and V is TRBV28; 9 bases line up with TRBD1. Trimming at V came to 6 bases and at J to 3 bases, leaving 5 bases not matched to a gene. The CDR3 totals 14 residues. CDR1 is MDHEN and CDR2 is SYDVKM in the germline V gene. As DNA, the CDR3 is TGTGCCAGCAGCAGGGACAGGGCGGACACTGAAGCTTTCTTT. This codes for CASSRDRADTEAFF.

The chain carries TRBV25-1 and TRBJ1-6; TRBD1 might be the D (5 bases). Germline CDR1 and CDR2: MGHDK and SYGVNS. The CDR3 has 15 amino acids. Deletions cut 2 bases from V and 4 bases from J, with 9 bases between. CDR3 residues: CASSEARAYNSPLHF. The CDR3 region has the DNA TGTGCCAGCAGTGAAGCCAGGGCGTATAATTCACCCCTCCACTTT.

The J gene is TRBJ2-1, the V gene TRBV6-4; 10 bases line up with TRBD2. Germline V lookup: CDR1 MRHNA, CDR2 SNTAGT. V lost 6 bases, J lost 3 bases, and 5 bases stayed unmatched. This CDR3 comprises 15 residues. The DNA of the CDR3 is TGTGCCAGCAGCGCCGGGACTAGCGACTACAATGAGCAGTTCTTC. Protein sequence: CASSAGTSDYNEQFF.

A few counts support this clone. The gene calls are TRBV29-1 and TRBJ1-2; D is unresolved. The V and J ends lost 1 base and 14 bases respectively, with 20 bases between them. CDR3 size: 13 residues. CDR1 is SQVTM, CDR2 ANQGSEA, per germline. For the CDR3, the DNA is TGCAGCGTTGAAGTGTGGCAGACCTATGGAGAGACCTTC. Its protein is CSVEVWQTYGETF.

This chain joins TRBV7-2 and TRBJ1-5, with D possibly being TRBD1 (5 bases). The length of the CDR3 is 14 residues. Per germline, CDR1 SGHTA and CDR2 FQGNSA. V lost 1 base and J lost 5, with 9 bases in between. The CDR3 is CASSLDTGDQPQHF. CDR3 nucleotide sequence: TGTGCCAGCAGCTTAGATACGGGGGATCAGCCCCAGCATTTT.

V usage is TRBV7-2 and J usage is TRBJ2-5; 10 bases line up with TRBD2. The CDR3 covers 15 residues. V lost 1 base, J lost 3 bases, and 2 bases stayed unmatched. Germline V lookup: CDR1 SGHTA, CDR2 FQGNSA. The DNA of the CDR3 is TGTGCCAGCAGCTTAGGGCTAGCGGGAGAAGAGACCCAGTACTTC. Encoded protein: CASSLGLAGEETQYF.